This T cell receptor beta chain derives from a study of T cells in Graves' hyperthyroidism and ophthalmopathy. Study-wide points: A model of 13 V-J pairs discriminated ophthalmopathy from stable hyperthyroidism. Expanded thyroid clonotypes (above 0.001) were mostly also found in blood.

This clonotype was counted at least ten times. As yet, its antigen is unknown. The CDR3 regions of TCR beta were amplified from RNA transcripts. A first-round RT-PCR of the TCR CDR3 used the HTBI primer set. MiXCR was run by TCRdb on the multiplex PCR reads, yielding one entry per CDR3 protein. Of 450,000 to 700,000 distinct CDR3 sequences detected, 35% to 55% appear once; the ten largest clones hold roughly 20%. Any patient presenting with uncontrolled infection, other autoimmune disease, pregnancy or lactation was left out. Germline CDR1 reads SGHAT; CDR2 reads FQNNGV. The CDR3 is 15 residues long. V trimming: 5 bases; J trimming: 1 base; junction bases outside the gene matches: 5.

The material sequenced was peripheral blood or thyroid tissue (not recorded which). The sequence derives from an adult woman with Graves' disease, either hyperthyroidism or ophthalmopathy (not recorded which). The chain uses TRBV11-2 and TRBJ2-5; 9 bases agree with TRBD2. The CDR3 region has the DNA TGTGCCAGCAGCCTAATGGGACTAGCCCAAGAGACCCAGTACTTC. Protein sequence: CASSLMGLAQETQYF.